This is a list of T cell receptor beta chains from one sample in a study of blood T cell repertoires in COVID-19. TCRdb's copy holds only in-frame clones and misses some; the assay was immunoSEQ multiplex PCR. The table shows about 330,000 clones, with 70% to 90% occurring only once. Input material: PBMCs or T cells enriched from blood (not recorded which). All receptors come from a woman aged 25 to 39 who had recovered from COVID-19. The CDR3 runs from the conserved cysteine through the conserved F or W. Fields, in order: clone size, D gene, V gene, CDR3 protein. D genes are given only for firm matches. Some rows have no size entry. The others give once, few or many, or a class for an expanded clone.

>NA|TRBD1|TRBV6-1
CASSERQGDRGYGYTF
>NA|TRBD1|TRBV4-2
CASSQWGQGHEQYF
>once|NA|TRBV5-1
CASSLTRVDNYGYTF
>NA|NA|TRBV5-1
CASSLGAGANTEAFF
>NA|NA|TRBV12-5
CASGLGSDSEAFF
>NA|NA|TRBV6-1
CASSEGSGTF
>NA|NA|TRBV2
CASSVLASPNQPQHF
>NA|NA|TRBV5-5
CASSIWVVQGRLNTEAFF
>NA|TRBD2|TRBV2
CASSEAGGREETQYF
>NA|NA|TRBV19
CASRPGGMAEAFF
>few|TRBD1|TRBV27
CASSFLGQGGETQYF
>few|NA|TRBV11-2
CASSFTGLGANVLTF
>NA|NA|TRBV4-2
CASSQARAQETQYF
>NA|TRBD2|TRBV11-3
CASSRSREGTQYF
>NA|NA|TRBV18
CASSPDMNTEAFF
>once|NA|TRBV21-1
CASSKVPLYSNQPQHF
>NA|NA|TRBV4-1
CASSQESRKDEQFF
>once|NA|TRBV7-9
CASSGWAREKLFF
>many|NA|TRBV3-1/TRBV3-2
CASSLLGKAYEQYF
>NA|NA|TRBV5-1
CASSPEAASYEQYF
>NA|TRBD2|TRBV6-2/TRBV6-3
CASSYPAGGTDTQYF
>NA|TRBD1|TRBV7-9
CASSQPGQGETQYF
>NA|NA|TRBV19
CASSIAQGTDTQYF